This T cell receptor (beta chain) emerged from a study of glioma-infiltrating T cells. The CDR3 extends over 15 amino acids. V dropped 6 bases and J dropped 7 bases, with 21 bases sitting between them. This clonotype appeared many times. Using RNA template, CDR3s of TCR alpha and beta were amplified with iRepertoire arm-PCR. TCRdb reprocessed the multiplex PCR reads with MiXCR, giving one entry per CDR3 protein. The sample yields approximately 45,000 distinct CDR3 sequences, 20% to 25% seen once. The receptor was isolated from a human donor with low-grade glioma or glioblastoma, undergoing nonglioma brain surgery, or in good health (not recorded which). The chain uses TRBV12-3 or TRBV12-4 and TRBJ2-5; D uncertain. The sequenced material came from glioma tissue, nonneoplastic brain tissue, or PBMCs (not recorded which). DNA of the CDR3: TGTGCCAGCAGCCCCACGGGCGCTGCGCCAGGGACCCAGTACTTC. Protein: CASSPTGAAPGTQYF.